The rows below give T cell receptor beta chains drawn from one sample of a study of T cells in localized non-small cell lung cancer. The method was immunoSEQ multiplex PCR; TCRdb's version includes in-frame clones alone and lacks a portion of them. The repertoire consists of over 25,000 clones, with less than 95% occurring once and the leading ten covering roughly 0.99%. This specimen consisted of peripheral blood, obtained before any cancer treatment. Receptors originate from a woman aged 40-75 years with stage I lung adenocarcinoma. CDR3s include the opening cysteine and the closing phenylalanine or tryptophan. A D gene is named only where the DNA matches it firmly.

CDR3 protein	V gene	J gene	D gene
CASSSYSGSKFF	TRBV7-3	TRBJ2-1	NA
CASSGTYGGELFF	TRBV6-4	TRBJ2-2	NA
CASSPYLGDEKLFF	TRBV28	TRBJ1-4	NA
CASSVGGAKNIQYF	TRBV9	TRBJ2-4	NA
CASTASLSNQPQHF	TRBV2	TRBJ1-5	NA
CASSLLTETYGYTF	TRBV5-8	TRBJ1-2	NA
CASSVLSTNYGYTF	TRBV9	TRBJ1-2	NA
CASSSMRGHSFLSGANVLTF	TRBV27	TRBJ2-6	NA
CASSMALEPQHF	TRBV19	TRBJ1-5	NA
CASSSRDRGSQETQYF	TRBV6-6	TRBJ2-5	TRBD1
CSVEFILPGYNEQFF	TRBV29-1	TRBJ2-1	NA
CASSSTAGGNGYTF	TRBV7-9	TRBJ1-2	NA
CASSPLTAPKGRNSGNTIYF	TRBV18	TRBJ1-3	NA
CASSLAGLGLQYF	TRBV5-6	TRBJ2-4	TRBD2
CASSPGRGIPPMGTQYF	TRBV23-1	TRBJ2-5	NA
CASSLGLGMNTEAFF	TRBV11-2	TRBJ1-1	NA
CASSLTAGNQPQHF	TRBV7-9	TRBJ1-5	NA
CASSPGIRETQYF	TRBV18	TRBJ2-5	NA
CASSLQGGVRQPQHF	TRBV28	TRBJ1-5	NA
CASRAPGQGALEQYF	TRBV6-1	TRBJ2-7	TRBD1
CASSDSDRQETQYF	TRBV6-4	TRBJ2-5	NA
CASSIGGNNYGYTF	TRBV19	TRBJ1-2	NA
CASRGTSGHYEQYF	TRBV27	NA	TRBD2
CASSLTGQGNTEAFF	TRBV7-3	TRBJ1-1	TRBD1
CASSLGQNYGYTF	TRBV19	TRBJ1-2	TRBD1
CASSLGLATDTQYF	TRBV27	TRBJ2-3	TRBD2
CASSSPGTGLGYTF	TRBV11-1	TRBJ1-2	TRBD1
CASSQEGGSYNEQFF	TRBV4-3	TRBJ2-1	TRBD2
CASSIARLTEAFF	TRBV7-6	TRBJ1-1	NA
CASTSGVGQALNTEAFF	TRBV2	TRBJ1-1	NA
CASSEVPRQGAIVETQYF	TRBV5-1	TRBJ2-5	TRBD1
CASSRQTDTGELFF	TRBV5-1	TRBJ2-2	NA
CATSRAYEAFF	TRBV15	TRBJ1-1	NA
CASSRQGMNTEAFF	TRBV5-5	TRBJ1-1	NA
CASSQEDRTAGPYEQYF	TRBV4-2	TRBJ2-7	NA
CASSLRTGAADTQYF	TRBV28	TRBJ2-3	TRBD1
CATADRGGNEKLFF	TRBV6-5	TRBJ1-4	TRBD1
CASSVHGTAETGELFF	TRBV9	TRBJ2-2	TRBD1
CASSQDFGESGYTF	TRBV4-3	TRBJ1-2	NA